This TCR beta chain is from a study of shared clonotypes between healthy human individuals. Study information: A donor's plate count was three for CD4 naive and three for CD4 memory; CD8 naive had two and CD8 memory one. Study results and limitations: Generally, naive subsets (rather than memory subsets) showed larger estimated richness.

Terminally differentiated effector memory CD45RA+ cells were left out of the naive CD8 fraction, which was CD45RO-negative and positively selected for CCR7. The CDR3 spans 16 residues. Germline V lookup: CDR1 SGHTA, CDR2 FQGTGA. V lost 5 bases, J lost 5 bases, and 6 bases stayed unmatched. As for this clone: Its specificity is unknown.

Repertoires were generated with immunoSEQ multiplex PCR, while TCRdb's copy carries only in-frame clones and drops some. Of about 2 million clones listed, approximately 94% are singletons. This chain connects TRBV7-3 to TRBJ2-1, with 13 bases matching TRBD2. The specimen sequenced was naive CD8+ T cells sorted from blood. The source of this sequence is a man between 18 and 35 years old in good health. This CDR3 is CASSLGLAGPDNEQFF. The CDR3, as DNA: TGTGCCAGCAGCCTGGGACTAGCGGGGCCCGACAATGAGCAGTTCTTC.